These 10 T cell receptor beta chains share one sample of origin, sequenced in a study of blood T cell repertoires in COVID-19. Only in-frame clones appear in the TCRdb table, and some are missing; sequencing was by immunoSEQ multiplex PCR. The sample shows around 260,000 clones, approximately 88% of them seen only once. Sequences were obtained from peripheral blood. Receptor source: a woman aged 70-85 years with COVID-19, enrolled during active disease.

The V gene is TRBV28, the J gene TRBJ2-2; 8 positions match TRBD2. V lost 2 bases and J lost 4; bases outside the gene matches: 3. The germline V gene encodes CDR1 MDHEN and CDR2 SYDVKM. This CDR3 comprises 15 residues. CDR3 loop: CASSLRGGITGELFF. For the CDR3, the DNA is TGTGCCAGCAGTTTACGGGGGGGCATCACCGGGGAGCTGTTTTTT. Combining the CDR3 with reference TRBV28 and TRBJ2-2 gives the whole variable domain DVKVTQSSRYLVKRTGEKVFLECVQDMDHENMFWYRQDPGLGLRLIYFSYDVKMKEKGDIPEGYSVSREKKERFSLILESASTNQTSMYLCASSLRGGITGELFFGEGSRLTVL.

The V call is TRBV19, the J call TRBJ1-1; unclear D gene. Germline V CDR1 and CDR2: LNHDA, SQIVND (reference sequence). Trimming removed 3 bases at V and 4 bases at J, with 6 bases between. CDR3 length equals 12 residues. CDR3 region: CASSMRITEAFF. The CDR3 DNA follows: TGTGCCAGTAGTATGCGTATCACTGAAGCTTTCTTT. Looking up the rest from reference TRBV19 and TRBJ1-1 gives the full variable domain: DGGITQSPKYLFRKEGQNVTLSCEQNLNHDAMYWYRQDPGQGLRLIYYSQIVNDFQKGDIAEGYSVSREKKESFPLTVTSAQKNPTAFYLCASSMRITEAFFGQGTRLTVV.

This clone was seen just once. This chain joins TRBV6-6 and TRBJ2-3, with TRBD1 identical over 8 bases. Germline V gene lookup returns CDR1 MNHNY and CDR2 SVGAGI (reference sequence). The CDR3 contains 16 residues. The J segment lost 4 bases and the V segment lost 6 bases, leaving 12 bases of the junction unmatched. This CDR3 reads CASRSGQVSRADTQYF. As DNA, the CDR3 is TGTGCCAGCAGATCGGGACAGGTATCGAGGGCAGATACGCAGTATTTT.

This chain joins TRBV11-2 and TRBJ2-7, with TRBD1 matching 7 bases. CDR3 length: 16 residues. Losses at the gene ends were 6 bases for V and 0 bases for J; bases not matched to a gene: 11. CDR1 and CDR2 from the germline V gene are SGHAT and FQNNGV. The DNA of the CDR3 is TGTGCCAGCAGTCAAAACAGGGGCCGCCGCTCCTACGAGCAGTACTTC. Translating gives CASSQNRGRRSYEQYF.

This clone has only a few counts. V and J are TRBV28 and TRBJ1-2; TRBD1 matches 7 bases. The germline CDR1 and CDR2 sequences are MDHEN and SYDVKM. The CDR3 runs 13 residues. With V trimmed by 6 bases and J by 2 bases, 3 bases remained unmatched. CDR3 amino acids: CASRDRSNYGYTF. CDR3 sequence (DNA): TGTGCCAGCAGGGACAGGAGCAACTATGGCTACACCTTC.

The rearrangement joins TRBV19 to TRBJ2-3; TRBD2 aligns across 10 bases. This CDR3 has 15 amino acids. V lost 4 bases, J lost 8 bases, and 9 bases stayed unmatched. Per the germline V gene, CDR1 is LNHDA and CDR2 is SQIVND (reference sequence). DNA for the CDR3: TGTGCCAGTAGTACAGCGGGAGGGCCTCTTGTTACGCAGTATTTT. Translation gives CASSTAGGPLVTQYF.

This chain connects TRBV9 to TRBJ1-2; D is perhaps TRBD1 (5 bases). Germline lookup yields CDR1 SGDLS and CDR2 YYNGEE. V shed 0 bases and J shed 4 bases, with 10 bases lying between them. There are 14 residues in the CDR3. The CDR3 DNA reads TGTGCCAGCAGCGTAGCCTGGGGCACCTATGGCTACACCTTC. As protein: CASSVAWGTYGYTF.

V is TRBV6-5 and J is TRBJ2-2; 7 bases align to TRBD2. The CDR3 runs 15 residues. Germline-derived CDR1 and CDR2 are MNHEY and SVGAGI. J gave up 6 bases and V 2 bases, and 6 bases lay outside the gene matches. DNA for the CDR3: TGTGCCAGCAGTTACCTCGGGACTACAGCCGGGGAGCTGTTTTTT. Residues: CASSYLGTTAGELFF.

The CDR3 protein is CASSRTSNEQFF. CDR3 DNA sequence: TGTGCCAGCAGCCGGACTAGTAATGAGCAGTTCTTC. This chain links TRBV12-3 or TRBV12-4 with TRBJ2-1, with 7 bases fitting TRBD2. The CDR3 sequence is 12 residues long. V was clipped by 6 bases and J by 7 bases; unmatched bases: 3.

This chain connects TRBV11-3 to TRBJ1-4, with D possibly matching TRBD1 (6 bases). Germline CDR1 reads SGHNT; CDR2 reads YENEEA. Trimming stripped 1 base from V and 8 bases from J, with 11 bases between. The CDR3 contains 14 residues. CDR3: CASSLGTEYEKLFF. The CDR3 coding sequence is TGTGCCAGCAGCTTAGGGACAGAATACGAAAAACTGTTTTTT.